This note documents a single TCR beta chain sequence. The CDR3 contains 15 residues. The V gene's germline CDR1 is SGHTA and CDR2 FQGNSA. V was pared by 4 bases and J by 7 bases, with 9 bases of the junction left unmatched. TCRdb keeps only in-frame clones here, not all; method: immunoSEQ multiplex PCR. This table has 250,000 to 300,000 clones, around 90% appearing once. Membership in each cohort depended on participant-reported clinical history. This specimen comes from a study of blood T cell repertoires in COVID-19. This chain uses TRBV7-2 with TRBJ2-1; TRBD1 matches at 8 bases. The sequence came from a woman in her 40s who had recovered from COVID-19. Sequenced input: PBMCs or T cells enriched from blood (not recorded which). The CDR3 loop is CASSYRTGWMNEQFF. CDR3 sequence (DNA): TGTGCCAGCAGCTATAGGACAGGGTGGATGAATGAGCAGTTCTTC.